The 30 T cell receptor beta chains listed next were all sequenced from one sample in a study of Ad26.COV2.S vaccination and SARS-CoV-2 variants. Using immunoSEQ multiplex PCR, the repertoire was profiled, and TCRdb retains in-frame clones only, with some absent. The sample consists of 300,000 to 450,000 clones, around 84% of them appearing once. Specified treatment: around 19 received Ad26.COV2.S at low or high dose, single or two shots; about 5 received placebo; per-sample allocation not given. Collection of samples fell on day 63 after the first vaccine or placebo injection. This sample comprised peripheral blood, obtained in a trial of Ad26.COV2.S vaccine versus placebo. These receptor sequences come from a person aged 18-60 years who received the Ad26.COV2.S COVID-19 vaccine or a placebo.

The rearrangement uses TRBV7-2 and TRBJ2-7; TRBD1 might be the D (6 bases). With 0 bases removed from V and 0 bases from J, the gap between germline ends came to 12 bases. CDR3 length: 16 residues. Per germline, CDR1 SGHTA and CDR2 FQGNSA. The CDR3: CASSLAVGQSSYEQYF. For the CDR3, the DNA is TGTGCCAGCAGCTTAGCCGTAGGACAGAGCTCCTACGAGCAGTACTTC.

The genes are TRBV14 and TRBJ2-7, with 9 bases identical to TRBD1. Germline CDR1 SGHDN, CDR2 FVKESK. The CDR3 sequence is 13 residues long. V gave up 4 bases and J gave up 3 bases; unmatched junction bases: 1. CDR3 amino acids: CASSLTGGYEQYF. The CDR3, as DNA: TGTGCCAGCAGCCTGACAGGGGGCTACGAGCAGTACTTC.

The CDR3 coding sequence is TGTGCCAGCAGCGCCGACTTGAACTATGGCTACACCTTC. This codes for CASSADLNYGYTF. The chain joins TRBV11-2 to TRBJ1-2; D remains ambiguous. CDR3 length: 13 amino acids. Deletions cut 5 bases from V and 2 bases from J, with 9 bases between. From germline, CDR1 is SGHAT and CDR2 FQNNGV.

This chain uses TRBV3-1 (or the pseudogene TRBV3-2) with TRBJ2-1; D uncertain. V was shortened by 4 bases and J by 6 bases, with 10 bases between the two germline ends. This CDR3 contains 13 residues. Germline V CDR1 and CDR2: LGHDT, YNNKEL (reference sequence). DNA of the CDR3: TGTGCCAGCAGCCGCCCCCCTGGCAATGAGCAGTTCTTC. It yields the protein CASSRPPGNEQFF.

This sequence joins TRBV7-2 and TRBJ1-1; D is unresolved. Looked up from germline, CDR1 is SGHTA and CDR2 is FQGNSA. V dropped 4 bases and J dropped 0 bases, with 18 bases sitting between them. The length of the CDR3 is 17 residues. The CDR3 coding sequence is TGTGCCAGCAGCTCATGGGCCTCGTACCCCATGAACACTGAAGCTTTCTTT. Its translation is CASSSWASYPMNTEAFF.

This clone showed up just once. The rearrangement uses TRBV28 and TRBJ2-1; D not resolved. The germline gives CDR1 MDHEN, CDR2 SYDVKM. Trimming removed 2 bases at V and 7 bases at J, with 6 bases between. This CDR3 region has 12 residues. CDR3 coding DNA: TGTGCCAGCAGTTTAACACGAAATGAGCAGTTCTTC. Translation gives CASSLTRNEQFF.

This rearrangement joins TRBV10-2 to TRBJ2-3; unclear D gene. Trimming removed 0 bases at V and 2 bases at J, with 9 bases between. This CDR3 has 15 amino acids. Germline-derived CDR1 and CDR2 are WSHSY and SAAADI. The CDR3 protein is CASSESRTLTDTQYF. The CDR3, as DNA: TGCGCCAGCAGTGAGTCGAGAACTCTCACAGATACGCAGTATTTT.

The CDR3 bases are TGCGCCAGCAGCCAAGACAGGGGAGAGAGTTATCAGCCCCAGCATTTT. Its translation is CASSQDRGESYQPQHF. V and J are TRBV4-1 and TRBJ1-5, with D possibly matching TRBD1 (6 bases). V shed 0 bases and J shed 5 bases, with 14 bases lying between them. Per the germline V gene, CDR1 is MGHRA and CDR2 is YSYEKL. The CDR3 has 16 amino acids.

V and J are TRBV3-1 (or the pseudogene TRBV3-2) and TRBJ1-1, with no clear D. This CDR3 is 10 amino acids long. Germline loops: CDR1 LGHDT, CDR2 YNNKEL (reference sequence). V dropped 4 bases and J dropped 12 bases, with 9 bases sitting between them. This chain's CDR3 is CASSPSLPFF. The CDR3 region has the DNA TGTGCCAGCAGCCCGTCCCTACCTTTCTTT.

This clone has more than one count but fewer than ten. V and J are TRBV21-1 and TRBJ1-5; TRBD1 was called by the table and not checked on the DNA. TRBV21-1 is an annotated pseudogene. This CDR3 is built from 18 residues. DNA for the CDR3: TGTGCCAGCAGCAAAGAGGGGAGCAGGGGCTTGAGCAATCAGCCCCAGCATTTT. Its translation: CASSKEGSRGLSNQPQHF.

This rearrangement joins TRBV6-5 to TRBJ1-2; D is unclear. The CDR3 is made up of 15 amino acids. V lost 5 bases and J 0 bases, leaving 13 bases between the germline ends. Germline loops: CDR1 MNHEY, CDR2 SVGAGI. Here the CDR3 DNA reads TGTGCCAGCAGTCCAAGCGCGGGTTCTAACTATGGCTACACCTTC. Its translation is CASSPSAGSNYGYTF.

The chain is built from TRBV7-6 and TRBJ2-7; TRBD1 agrees at 8 bases. Germline CDR1 and CDR2: SGHVS and FNYEAQ. This CDR3 comprises 15 residues. The V and J ends lost 4 bases and 2 bases, in that order; junction bases with no gene match: 7. In DNA form, the CDR3 reads TGTGCCAGCAGCTCACGACAGGGGATCACCTACGAGCAGTACTTC. It yields the protein CASSSRQGITYEQYF.

In this sample, this clone turned up a few times. V is TRBV30 and J is TRBJ2-3; D is possibly TRBD2 (6 bases). The CDR3 spans 12 residues. V was pared by 5 bases and J by 6 bases, with 12 bases between. CDR1 and CDR2 from the germline V gene are GTSNPN and SVGIG (reference sequence). In nucleotides, the CDR3 is TGTGCCTGGGGGGAGGTTAGCGATACGCAGTATTTT. It codes for CAWGEVSDTQYF.

The chain joins TRBV6-2 or TRBV6-3 to TRBJ2-5, with D tentatively TRBD1 (5 bases). Trimming took 3 bases from V and 0 from J, leaving 11 bases between them. CDR1 and CDR2 (germline): MNHEY, SVGEGT. The CDR3 consists of 15 residues. Here the CDR3 reads CASSYTGKYQETQYF. The CDR3 DNA follows: TGTGCCAGCAGTTATACAGGAAAGTACCAAGAGACCCAGTACTTC.

The rearrangement joins TRBV6-5 to TRBJ2-7, with TRBD2 matching 15 bases. J was trimmed by 10 bases and V by 5 bases; bases with no gene match: 6. CDR1 is MNHEY and CDR2 is SVGAGI in the germline V gene. The CDR3 runs to 14 residues. The CDR3 loop is CASSPRTSGRAQYF. The CDR3 region has the DNA TGTGCCAGCAGTCCACGGACTAGCGGGAGGGCCCAGTACTTC.

V usage is TRBV29-1 and J usage is TRBJ2-7; TRBD2 aligns across 7 bases. The CDR3 is 12 residues long. The V gene end was trimmed by 6 bases and the J gene end by 2 bases; junction bases not matched to a gene: 4. From germline, CDR1 is SQVTM and CDR2 ANQGSEA. Here the CDR3 reads CSVRLATYEQYF. In DNA form, the CDR3 reads TGCAGCGTCCGACTAGCAACCTACGAGCAGTACTTC.

V gene TRBV5-1 combines with J gene TRBJ2-6; D is ambiguous. Germline assignment: CDR1 SGHRS and CDR2 YFSETQ. This CDR3 contains 16 residues. The ends were cut back, 2 bases at V and 0 bases at J, with 9 bases in the middle. CDR3 region: CASSFGRPSGANVLTF. The CDR3 DNA sequence: TGCGCCAGCAGCTTCGGACGGCCCTCTGGGGCCAACGTCCTGACTTTC.

The gene calls are TRBV2 and TRBJ2-1; no definite D call. CDR3 size: 13 residues. Trimming removed 2 bases from V and 15 bases from J, with 17 bases in between. CDR1 SNHLY and CDR2 FYNNEI come from the germline V gene. The CDR3 nucleotides are TGTGCCAGCAGTGAATACAGTAGGGCCGAGTGGTTCTTC. Its protein product is CASSEYSRAEWFF.

The chain has TRBV30 and TRBJ2-5; D is possibly TRBD2 (6 bases). This CDR3 comprises 14 residues. The V gene's germline CDR1 is GTSNPN and CDR2 SVGIG (reference sequence). The CDR3 DNA is TGTGCTCGGAGGGCCAGCCAAAGGGGAGAGACCCAGTACTTC. This translates into CARRASQRGETQYF.

The gene calls are TRBV5-1 and TRBJ2-1; 9 positions match TRBD2. CDR1 and CDR2 (germline): SGHRS, YFSETQ. V dropped 4 bases and J dropped 5; count of bases not matched to a gene: 10. The CDR3 totals 16 residues. The CDR3 loop reads CASSHLAGVVDNEQFF. CDR3 coding DNA: TGCGCCAGCAGCCACTTAGCGGGAGTAGTCGACAATGAGCAGTTCTTC.

The gene calls are TRBV6-5 and TRBJ1-4; 7 bases match TRBD1. The CDR3 consists of 16 residues. Germline V gives CDR1 MNHEY, CDR2 SVGAGI. The V and J ends lost 0 bases and 9 bases, in that order; junction bases with no gene match: 10. CDR3 bases: TGTGCCAGCAGTTACTCGGGACAGCGATCGCGGCAAAAACTGTTTTTT. It encodes CASSYSGQRSRQKLFF.

The chain joins TRBV3-1 (or the pseudogene TRBV3-2) to TRBJ2-3; TRBD1 matches 9 bases. Trimming removed 5 bases from V and 4 bases from J; junction bases left unmatched: 7. Germline lookup yields CDR1 LGHDT and CDR2 YNNKEL (reference sequence). CDR3 length equals 15 residues. The DNA for the CDR3 is TGTGCCAGCAGCGGTCCGGGACAGGGTTCAGATACGCAGTATTTT. Translation gives CASSGPGQGSDTQYF.

Written as DNA, the CDR3 is TGTGCCAGAAGCCGTGCAAACACCATATATTTT. It encodes CARSRANTIYF. The chain combines TRBV5-3 with TRBJ1-3, with D hard to call. TRBV5-3 is flagged as an ORF with uncertain function. CDR3 length equals 11 residues. Trimming shortened V by 4 bases and J by 6 bases, and 5 bases separated the two germline ends.

The gene calls are TRBV27 and TRBJ1-4; TRBD1 agrees at 8 bases. The length of the CDR3 is 15 residues. Losses at the gene ends were 2 bases for V and 10 bases for J; bases not matched to a gene: 9. Per germline, CDR1 MNHEY and CDR2 SMNVEV (reference sequence). CDR3 sequence reads: CASSLQWQGAGKLFF. The CDR3 DNA is TGTGCCAGCAGTTTACAGTGGCAGGGGGCTGGAAAACTGTTTTTT.

The chain links TRBV5-4 to TRBJ2-7, with D possibly matching TRBD1 (5 bases). The germline V gene has CDR1 SGHNT and CDR2 YYREEE (reference sequence). This CDR3 spans 12 amino acids. Trimming pared 5 bases from V and 7 bases from J, leaving 13 bases between. The CDR3 region is CASSSDTREQYF. The CDR3 nucleotides are TGTGCCAGCAGTTCGGACACTCGGGAGCAGTACTTC.

The chain's CDR3 is CASSIELDQPQHF. CDR3 sequence (DNA): TGTGCCAGTAGTATAGAATTGGATCAGCCCCAGCATTTT. This sequence joins TRBV19 and TRBJ1-5; D remains ambiguous. CDR1 and CDR2 (germline): LNHDA, SQIVND (reference sequence). Trimming took 0 bases from V and 5 from J, leaving 5 bases between them. The CDR3 contains 13 residues.

The chain joins TRBV6-1 to TRBJ1-3; TRBD1 might be the D (5 bases). The V gene lost 0 bases and the J gene lost 4 bases, with 10 bases spanning the gap. Germline V gene lookup returns CDR1 MNHNS and CDR2 SASEGT. The CDR3 sequence is 15 residues long. CDR3 bases: TGTGCCAGCAGTGAAGCTGGGGCATCAGGAAACACCATATATTTT. It specifies CASSEAGASGNTIYF.

The gene calls are TRBV19 and TRBJ2-4; D might be TRBD1 (6 bases). This CDR3 comprises 14 residues. Germline V gives CDR1 LNHDA, CDR2 SQIVND (reference sequence). Trimming pared 6 bases from V and 0 bases from J, leaving 9 bases between. CDR3 residues: CASSQGLAKNIQYF. The DNA for the CDR3 is TGTGCCAGTAGCCAGGGGTTAGCCAAAAACATTCAGTACTTC.

The chain combines TRBV5-1 with TRBJ2-1; 8 bases align to TRBD2. Germline assignment: CDR1 SGHRS and CDR2 YFSETQ. This CDR3 region has 16 residues. V lost 4 bases to trimming and J lost 1 base; unmatched junction nucleotides: 7. The CDR3 sequence is CASSDPGGRSYNEQFF. In DNA, the CDR3 is TGCGCCAGCAGCGATCCGGGCGGGAGGTCCTACAATGAGCAGTTCTTC.

The chain combines TRBV3-1 (or the pseudogene TRBV3-2) with TRBJ1-5; D is uncertain. The germline V and J ends were trimmed by 1 base and 2 bases, with 3 bases remaining between them. This CDR3 region has 13 residues. Germline-derived CDR1 and CDR2 are LGHDT and YNNKEL (reference sequence). The CDR3 DNA sequence: TGTGCCAGCAGCCAAGGGCGCAATCAGCCCCAGCATTTT. It is translated as CASSQGRNQPQHF.